Only one count was recorded for the clone carrying this T cell receptor (beta chain). What it binds is unknown. The data belong to a study of blood T cells in healthy people across ages. Study-wide results and limits: Long-lived donors had more naive CD4+ cells and higher diversity than aged donors. In older individuals, TCR beta diversity per million T cells was lower, falling roughly linearly with age.

Ranging in age from about 6 to 90, the donors were healthy Caucasian individuals from Russia. The V gene end was trimmed by 7 bases and the J gene end by 7 bases; junction bases not matched to a gene: 9. Germline V gives CDR1 MDHEN, CDR2 SYDVKM. This CDR3 spans 15 amino acids. Alongside a J-beta primer mix, a sample-barcoded 5' primer served in a second PCR lasting 7 to 11 cycles. Each sample yielded at least 2.5 million CDR3-containing paired-end reads. TCRdb re-called the 5' RACE reads through MiXCR, storing one row per CDR3 protein. The sample includes 850,000 to 1,300,000 distinct CDR3 sequences, 45% of them seen just once.

This sequence was found in a woman aged 55-69 years in good health. Sequencing input: blood. This chain joins TRBV28 and TRBJ2-1; 11 bases are a match to TRBD2. Here the CDR3 reads CASKIAGGAHNEQFF. DNA for the CDR3: TGTGCCAGCAAAATAGCGGGAGGGGCGCATAATGAGCAGTTCTTC.